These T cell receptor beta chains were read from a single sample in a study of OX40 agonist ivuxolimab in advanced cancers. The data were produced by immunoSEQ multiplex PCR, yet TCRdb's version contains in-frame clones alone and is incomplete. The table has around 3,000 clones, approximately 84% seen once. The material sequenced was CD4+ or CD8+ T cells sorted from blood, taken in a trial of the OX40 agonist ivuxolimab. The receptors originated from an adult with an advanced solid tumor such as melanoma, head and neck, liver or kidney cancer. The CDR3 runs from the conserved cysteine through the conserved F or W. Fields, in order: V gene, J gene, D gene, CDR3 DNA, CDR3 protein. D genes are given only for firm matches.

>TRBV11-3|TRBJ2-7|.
TGTGCCAGCAGCTTAGTTTGGACTTCCTACGAGCAGTACTTC
CASSLVWTSYEQYF
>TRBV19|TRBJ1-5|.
TGTGCCAGTAGTACCTGGGGGAGTAGCAATCAGCCCCAGCATTTT
CASSTWGSSNQPQHF
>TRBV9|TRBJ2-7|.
TGTGCCAGCAGCGTAACCCCCCTACAGGTCTCCTACGAGCAGTACTTC
CASSVTPLQVSYEQYF
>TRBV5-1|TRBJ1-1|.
TGCGCCAGCAGCCTATGGGACACTAACACTGAAGCTTTCTTT
CASSLWDTNTEAFF
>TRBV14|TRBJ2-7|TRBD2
TGTGCCAGCAGCCAAGAAGAGCGGGGACTGCCCTACGAGCAGTACTTC
CASSQEERGLPYEQYF
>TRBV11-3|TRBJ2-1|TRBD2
TGTGCCAGCAGCCCCCTCGGGCGGGAGAGAAATGAGCAGTTCTTC
CASSPLGRERNEQFF
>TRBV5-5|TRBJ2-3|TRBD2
TGTGCCAGCAGCTTGCGAGGGCGGGAGGGCCAATCAGATACGCAGTATTTT
CASSLRGREGQSDTQYF
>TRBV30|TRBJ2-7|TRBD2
TGTGCCTGGAGCCCGGGACTAGCGAACGAGCAGTACTTC
CAWSPGLANEQYF
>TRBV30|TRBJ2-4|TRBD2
TGTGCCTGGAGTCTGGGACTAGGAGAAAACATTCAGTACTTC
CAWSLGLGENIQYF
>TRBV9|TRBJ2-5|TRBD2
TGTGCCAGCAGCGTAGGGAGGGTAGCGGGAATAGAGACCCAGTACTTC
CASSVGRVAGIETQYF
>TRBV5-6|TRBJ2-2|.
TGTGCCAGCAGCCCGACCCCGAACACCGGGGAGCTGTTTTTT
CASSPTPNTGELFF
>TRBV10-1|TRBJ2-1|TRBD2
TGCGCCAGCAGCAGTACTAGCGGGAGAGAGCAGTTCTTC
CASSSTSGREQFF
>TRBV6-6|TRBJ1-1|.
TGTGCCAGCAGTTATGGAGGGAGCGAAGCTTTCTTT
CASSYGGSEAFF
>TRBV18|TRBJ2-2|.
TGTGCCAGCTCATCTTGGGAGGCAGGGACCGGGGAGCTGTTTTTT
CASSSWEAGTGELFF
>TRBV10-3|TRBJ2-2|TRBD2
TGTGCCATCAGTGATGGACTAGCGGGAGCCAACACCGGGGAGCTGTTTTTT
CAISDGLAGANTGELFF